One and the same sample provided the 18 T cell receptor beta chains below, sequenced in a study of CD8+ T cells in alopecia areata. RNA extraction and reverse transcription yielded cDNA as sequencing template. Generated by immunoSEQ multiplex PCR, the TCRdb table keeps only in-frame clones and is missing some. The sample records 110,000 to 150,000 clones, 58% being singletons. This specimen was CD4+ T cells sorted from blood, taken at week 0. These TCRs come from a human donor with alopecia areata.

The rearrangement links TRBV2 to TRBJ1-6; D not resolved. The germline V gene has CDR1 SNHLY and CDR2 FYNNEI. Trimming cost V 6 bases and J 4 bases, with 7 bases left between them. The CDR3 spans 13 residues. This CDR3 is CASSVGYNSPLHF. The CDR3, as DNA: TGTGCCAGCAGCGTGGGGTATAATTCACCCCTCCACTTT.

The rearrangement joins TRBV5-1 to TRBJ2-5, with 11 bases aligning to TRBD2. The CDR3 totals 18 residues. Looked up from germline, CDR1 is SGHRS and CDR2 is YFSETQ. The V and J ends lost 0 bases and 2 bases, in that order; junction bases with no gene match: 9. The CDR3, as DNA: TGCGCCAGCAGCTTGGAGGCTAGCGGGGGGCCAACGCAAGAGACCCAGTACTTC. Its translation is CASSLEASGGPTQETQYF.

This clone has more than one count but fewer than ten. This rearrangement joins TRBV12-5 to TRBJ2-5, with D unclear. This CDR3 comprises 17 residues. Trimming cost V 5 bases and J 3 bases, with 22 bases left between them. In germline, CDR1 is LGHNT, CDR2 FRNRAP. DNA for the CDR3: TGTGCTAGTGGTCAGATTAAGACAAGCAACTCGAAAGAGACCCAGTACTTC. As protein: CASGQIKTSNSKETQYF.

The chain carries TRBV15 and TRBJ1-1; tentatively, D is TRBD1 (5 bases). Germline V CDR1 and CDR2: LNHNV, YYDKDF (reference sequence). The CDR3 contains 15 residues. Trimming took off 2 bases at V and 1 base at J, with 11 bases between the two ends. CDR3 sequence (DNA): TGTGCCACCAGCAGACCTCCCCAGGGGAACACTGAAGCTTTCTTT. Its translation is CATSRPPQGNTEAFF. Based on the CDR3 plus reference TRBV15 and TRBJ1-1, the full variable domain is DAMVIQNPRYQVTQFGKPVTLSCSQTLNHNVMYWYQQKSSQAPKLLFHYYDKDFNNEADTPDNFQSRRPNTSFCFLDIRSPGLGDTAMYLCATSRPPQGNTEAFFGQGTRLTVV.

The chain carries TRBV30 and TRBJ1-2; 7 bases are shared with TRBD1. This CDR3 is built from 13 residues. The ends lost 7 bases at V and 8 bases at J; junction bases unmatched: 13. The germline gives CDR1 GTSNPN, CDR2 SVGIG (reference sequence). CDR3 nucleotide sequence: TGTGCCTTCACAGGGGTTGAGTCGGGCGGCTACACCTTC. Its translation is CAFTGVESGGYTF.

V gene TRBV6-6 combines with J gene TRBJ2-5; TRBD2 is a possible D gene (6 bases). The V end was cut by 4 bases, the J end by 4 bases, with 10 bases between. Germline-derived CDR1 and CDR2 are MNHNY and SVGAGI (reference sequence). This CDR3 has 13 amino acids. The CDR3 here is CASSSIGGETQYF. The CDR3 coding sequence is TGTGCCAGCAGTTCCATCGGGGGAGAGACCCAGTACTTC.

V usage is TRBV29-1 and J usage is TRBJ2-6; the D gene is possibly TRBD2 (5 bases). Germline CDR1 reads SQVTM; CDR2 reads ANQGSEA. V was shortened by 2 bases and J by 1 base, with 9 bases between the two germline ends. This CDR3 has 15 amino acids. DNA for the CDR3: TGCAGCGTTGAAAAGCCGGGGTCTGGGGCCAACGTCCTGACTTTC. Protein: CSVEKPGSGANVLTF. The full variable domain, in which reference TRBV29-1 and TRBJ2-6 provide the parts outside the CDR3, is SAVISQKPSRDICQRGTSLTIQCQVDSQVTMMFWYRQQPGQSLTLIATANQGSEATYESGFVIDKFPISRPNLTFSTLTVSNMSPEDSSIYLCSVEKPGSGANVLTFGAGSRLTVL.

This clone has just a few counts. The rearrangement joins TRBV7-9 to TRBJ1-1; D call uncertain. Germline-derived CDR1 and CDR2 are SEHNR and FQNEAQ (reference sequence). The CDR3 is 13 amino acids. V lost 4 bases, J lost 4 bases, and 10 bases lay in between. The CDR3 here is CASSSVASTEAFF. DNA of the CDR3: TGTGCCAGCAGCTCGGTGGCGAGCACTGAAGCTTTCTTT.

The chain recombines TRBV2 with TRBJ2-4, with D tentatively TRBD2 (5 bases). The CDR3 spans 12 residues. Germline CDR1 SNHLY, CDR2 FYNNEI. V was clipped by 0 bases and J by 13 bases, with 10 bases between them. Here the CDR3 reads CASSEARGVQYF. For the CDR3, the DNA is TGTGCCAGCAGTGAAGCTCGGGGTGTACAGTACTTC. The full variable domain, its missing parts supplied by reference TRBV2 and TRBJ2-4, is EPEVTQTPSHQVTQMGQEVILRCVPISNHLYFYWYRQILGQKVEFLVSFYNNEISEKSEIFDDQFSVERPDGSNFTLKIRSTKLEDSAMYFCASSEARGVQYFGAGTRLSVL.

The gene calls are TRBV29-1 and TRBJ2-7; 10 bases match TRBD1. The CDR3 length is 13 residues. From germline, CDR1 is SQVTM and CDR2 ANQGSEA. V trimming: 6 bases; J trimming: 3 bases; junction bases outside the gene matches: 5. The CDR3 is CSVVGTGDYEQYF. The CDR3 DNA is TGCAGCGTCGTGGGGACAGGGGACTACGAGCAGTACTTC.

V gene TRBV4-1 combines with J gene TRBJ1-6, with TRBD1 as a possible D gene (5 bases). V lost 6 bases to trimming and J lost 12 bases, with 12 bases between them. Germline V gives CDR1 MGHRA, CDR2 YSYEKL. The length of the CDR3 is 12 residues. CDR3 region: CASRTSGGPLHF. The CDR3 coding sequence is TGCGCCAGCAGAACTTCCGGGGGACCCCTCCACTTT.

The chain is built from TRBV5-8 and TRBJ1-1; 10 bases are shared with TRBD1. Per germline, CDR1 SGHTS and CDR2 YDEGEE. The CDR3 totals 16 residues. V was pared by 4 bases and J by 1 base, with 7 bases of the junction left unmatched. Written as DNA, the CDR3 is TGTGCCAGCAGCACCGGGACAGGGGCCCCGAACACTGAAGCTTTCTTT. It yields the protein CASSTGTGAPNTEAFF.

A few counts support this clone. The V call is TRBV7-2, the J call TRBJ2-5; D gene uncertain. The CDR3 runs 14 residues. Trimming stripped 3 bases from V and 3 bases from J, with 11 bases between. CDR1 and CDR2 from the germline V gene are SGHTA and FQGNSA. The CDR3 loop is CASSFRRTKETQYF. The CDR3 bases are TGTGCCAGCAGCTTCAGGCGCACTAAAGAGACCCAGTACTTC.

The chain joins TRBV7-9 to TRBJ2-3; tentative D call: TRBD1 (6 bases). The V end was cut by 1 base, the J end by 5 bases, with 16 bases between. Germline V gene sequence: CDR1 SEHNR, CDR2 FQNEAQ (reference sequence). This CDR3 is 16 amino acids long. This chain's CDR3 is CASSLGRTVHGDTQYF. The CDR3 coding sequence is TGTGCCAGCAGCTTAGGCAGGACAGTCCATGGAGATACGCAGTATTTT. Together with reference TRBV7-9 and TRBJ2-3, the CDR3 gives the full variable domain: DTGVSQNPRHKITKRGQNVTFRCDPISEHNRLYWYRQTLGQGPEFLTYFQNEAQLEKSRLLSDRFSAERPKGSFSTLEIQRTEQGDSAMYLCASSLGRTVHGDTQYFGPGTRLTVL.

V gene TRBV27 combines with J gene TRBJ1-4; D gene uncertain. The CDR3 spans 12 residues. The V gene's germline CDR1 is MNHEY and CDR2 SMNVEV (reference sequence). The V end was cut by 5 bases, the J end by 8 bases, with 9 bases between. The CDR3 DNA reads TGTGCCAGCAGTGGGCCGGGGGAAAAACTGTTTTTT. This translates into CASSGPGEKLFF.

This clone showed up just a few times. The rearrangement links TRBV7-9 to TRBJ2-6; D gene unclear. Germline CDR1 SEHNR, CDR2 FQNEAQ (reference sequence). The CDR3 is made up of 15 amino acids. Trimming left V 5 bases short and J 1 base short, with 9 bases between. The CDR3 loop reads CASSREESGANVLTF. DNA of the CDR3: TGTGCCAGCAGCAGAGAGGAGTCTGGGGCCAACGTCCTGACTTTC.

The CDR3: CASRPSRAAGSPLHF. CDR3 bases: TGTGCCAGCAGACCCAGCAGGGCCGCTGGTTCACCCCTCCACTTT. The chain is built from TRBV2 and TRBJ1-6; D perhaps matches TRBD1 (5 bases). The CDR3 consists of 15 residues. The germline gives CDR1 SNHLY, CDR2 FYNNEI. V lost 6 bases, J lost 9 bases, and 18 bases lay in between.

This clone showed up just a few times. The V and J genes are TRBV7-2 and TRBJ2-3; D unclear. CDR1 and CDR2 from the germline V gene are SGHTA and FQGNSA. V lost 10 bases, J lost 4 bases, and 15 bases lay in between. CDR3 size: 13 residues. The CDR3 DNA is TGTGCCACCTCGGGTCTAGGGCCAGATACGCAGTATTTT. This gives the protein CATSGLGPDTQYF.